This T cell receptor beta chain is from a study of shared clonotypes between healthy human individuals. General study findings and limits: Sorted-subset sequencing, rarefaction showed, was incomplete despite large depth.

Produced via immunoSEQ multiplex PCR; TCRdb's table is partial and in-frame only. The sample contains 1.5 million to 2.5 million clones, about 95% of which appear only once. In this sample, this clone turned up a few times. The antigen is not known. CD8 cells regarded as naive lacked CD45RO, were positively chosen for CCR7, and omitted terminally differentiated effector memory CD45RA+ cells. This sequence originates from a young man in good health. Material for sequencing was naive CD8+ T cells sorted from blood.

CDR3 coding DNA: TGTGCCTGGAGTGGAGAGAATAGCAATCAGCCCCAGCATTTT. This gives the protein CAWSGENSNQPQHF. The genes are TRBV30 and TRBJ1-5, with D unclear. Deletions cut 1 base from V and 0 bases from J, with 7 bases between. Germline CDR1 and CDR2: GTSNPN and SVGIG (reference sequence). The CDR3 covers 14 residues. The whole variable domain, remainder taken from reference TRBV30 and TRBJ1-5, is SQTIHQWPATLVQPVGSPLSLECTVEGTSNPNLYWYRQAAGRGLQLLFYSVGIGQISSEVPQNLSASRPQDRQFILSSKKLLLSDSGFYLCAWSGENSNQPQHFGDGTRLSIL.